Below, 3 T cell receptor beta chains from the same sample are listed, as sequenced in a study of blood T cell repertoires in COVID-19. Here immunoSEQ multiplex PCR was the method, and the copy in TCRdb shows in-frame clones only, minus some. The sample includes about 220,000 clones, roughly 84% seen only once; the top ten take 3.6%. Material for sequencing was peripheral blood. Every receptor here comes from a woman older than 75 with acute or convalescent COVID-19.

This sequence joins TRBV5-6 and TRBJ2-2, with TRBD2 identical over 7 bases. The CDR3 consists of 17 residues. The V gene end was trimmed by 0 bases and the J gene end by 4 bases; junction bases not matched to a gene: 9. Germline V gives CDR1 SGHDT, CDR2 YYEEEE. The CDR3 protein is CASSLGPSGASTGELFF. For the CDR3, the DNA is TGTGCCAGCAGCTTGGGTCCTAGCGGAGCTAGCACCGGGGAGCTGTTTTTT.

The rearrangement links TRBV6-1 to TRBJ2-1; possibly TRBD2 for D (5 bases). This CDR3 region has 14 residues. Trimming pared 2 bases from V and 7 bases from J, leaving 12 bases between. Looked up from germline, CDR1 is MNHNS and CDR2 is SASEGT. The CDR3 protein is CASSEFLPGNEQFF. The CDR3 DNA sequence: TGTGCCAGCAGTGAATTTCTCCCGGGGAATGAGCAGTTCTTC.

The chain recombines TRBV11-3 with TRBJ2-3, with a tentative D call TRBD1 (6 bases). Trimming cost V 0 bases and J 3 bases, with 10 bases left between them. Germline-derived CDR1 and CDR2 are SGHNT and YENEEA. This CDR3 is 15 amino acids long. Written as DNA, the CDR3 is TGTGCCAGCAGCTTAGAGGGGGCAAGGACAGATACGCAGTATTTT. It is translated as CASSLEGARTDTQYF.